The 11 T cell receptor beta chains reported below all come from one sample, sequenced in a study of early T cells in non-severe SARS-CoV-2 infection. A single record per CDR3 protein comes from TCRdb applying MiXCR to the 5' RACE reads. The repertoire has about 67,000 distinct CDR3 sequences, 9.5% to 13% of them found once; the top ten carry about 4.1%. Sequencing was performed on whole blood. The receptor set was obtained from an adult who was a healthcare worker with PCR-confirmed SARS-CoV-2 infection or an uninfected control (not recorded which).

This clonotype was found many times. The genes are TRBV3-1 and TRBJ1-2; no firm D call. Germline CDR1 is LGHDT and CDR2 is YNNKEL (reference sequence). Trimming left V 5 bases short and J 1 base short, with 14 bases between. This CDR3 comprises 15 residues. Here the CDR3 DNA reads TGTGCCAGCAGCGCGCGGTCAGCTGTTAACTATGGCTACACCTTC. Amino acid sequence: CASSARSAVNYGYTF. Drawing the rest from reference TRBV3-1 and TRBJ1-2, the complete variable domain is DTAVSQTPKYLVTQMGNDKSIKCEQNLGHDTMYWYKQDSKKFLKIMFSYNNKELIINETVPNRFSPKSPDKAHLNLHINSLELGDSAVYFCASSARSAVNYGYTFGSGTRLTVV.

This clonotype was detected only a few times. This chain links TRBV20-1 with TRBJ1-1; D is ambiguous. The CDR3 covers 12 residues. The germline V gene has CDR1 DFQATT and CDR2 SNEGSKA (reference sequence). Trimming cost V 3 bases and J 10 bases, with 15 bases left between them. This CDR3 is CSASGQVTVAFF. Here the CDR3 DNA reads TGCAGTGCTAGTGGCCAGGTTACCGTAGCTTTCTTT.

There are many counts of this clonotype. The rearrangement joins TRBV11-3 to TRBJ2-3; D is unclear. The CDR3 consists of 17 residues. Germline-derived CDR1 and CDR2 are SGHNT and YENEEA. V was shortened by 1 base and J by 2 bases, with 16 bases between the two germline ends. CDR3 residues: CASSLGFGQENTDTQYF. CDR3 in DNA: TGTGCCAGCAGCTTAGGGTTTGGGCAGGAAAACACAGATACGCAGTATTTT.

This clonotype was recorded a few times. The chain uses TRBV24-1 and TRBJ2-3, with a tentative D call TRBD2 (6 bases). V was cut by 3 bases and J by 2 bases, with 17 bases left in between. Germline V lookup: CDR1 KGHDR, CDR2 SFDVKD. The CDR3 loop spans 17 amino acids. The CDR3, as DNA: TGTGCCACCAGTGATCGCCGGGACTCCCTATACACAGATACGCAGTATTTT. Protein: CATSDRRDSLYTDTQYF.

The chain combines TRBV7-2 with TRBJ2-2; TRBD2 matches at 8 bases. Germline V gene sequence: CDR1 SGHTA, CDR2 FQGNSA. This CDR3 region has 15 residues. The ends lost 4 bases at V and 8 bases at J; junction bases unmatched: 9. The DNA for the CDR3 is TGTGCCAGCAGCTCTAGACTAGCGACCGCAGGGGAGCTGTTTTTT. Translated, it gives CASSSRLATAGELFF.

This clonotype was recorded many times. J is TRBJ2-1 and V is TRBV9; 9 nucleotides line up with TRBD1. Germline lookup yields CDR1 SGDLS and CDR2 YYNGEE. The CDR3 runs to 17 residues. V trimming: 5 bases; J trimming: 1 base; junction bases outside the gene matches: 10. The CDR3 reads CASRVGTGTGSYNEQFF. In nucleotides, the CDR3 is TGTGCCAGCAGGGTCGGGACAGGGACGGGGTCCTACAATGAGCAGTTCTTC.

This clonotype was picked up a small number of times. This sequence joins TRBV20-1 and TRBJ2-7; D perhaps matches TRBD2 (6 bases). The germline V and J ends were trimmed by 4 bases and 4 bases, with 8 bases remaining between them. This CDR3 region has 11 residues. Germline V CDR1 and CDR2: DFQATT, SNEGSKA (reference sequence). The DNA for the CDR3 is TGCAGTGCTACAGGGACTTACGAGCAGTACTTC. Encoded protein: CSATGTYEQYF.

The chain couples TRBV4-2 to TRBJ2-7; TRBD2 is a possible D gene (6 bases). Trimming left V 1 base short and J 2 bases short, with 12 bases between. Looked up from germline, CDR1 is LGHNA and CDR2 is YNFKEQ. The CDR3 totals 15 residues. The DNA of the CDR3 is TGTGCCAGCAGCCAAGGGTACGGGAGTGCCTACGAGCAGTACTTC. It is translated as CASSQGYGSAYEQYF.

This clonotype was seen many times. This chain connects TRBV9 to TRBJ2-1, with TRBD2 matching 12 bases. Germline V gene data show CDR1 as SGDLS and CDR2 as YYNGEE. The V segment lost 4 bases and the J segment 9 bases; nucleotides outside the gene matches: 14. The CDR3 spans 17 residues. The DNA for the CDR3 is TGTGCCAGCAGCTCACGACCCACTAGCGGGAGGTTAAGTGAGCAGTTCTTC. This gives the protein CASSSRPTSGRLSEQFF.

At least ten counts were recorded for this clonotype. This chain links TRBV2 with TRBJ2-7; 8 nucleotides line up with TRBD1. The junction had 0 bases not matched to a gene; V was cut back by 1 base and J by 1 base. CDR3 length: 14 residues. Germline V gives CDR1 SNHLY, CDR2 FYNNEI. CDR3 in amino acids: CASSEGTGSYEQYF. In nucleotides, the CDR3 is TGTGCCAGCAGTGAAGGGACAGGGTCCTACGAGCAGTACTTC.

The chain combines TRBV11-2 with TRBJ2-3, with 7 positions matching TRBD2. The germline V gene has CDR1 SGHAT and CDR2 FQNNGV. Trimming removed 2 bases from V and 0 bases from J; junction bases left unmatched: 5. This CDR3 has 16 residues. CDR3 sequence reads: CASSLSGMASTDTQYF. The CDR3 DNA reads TGTGCCAGCAGCTTAAGCGGGATGGCTAGCACAGATACGCAGTATTTT.